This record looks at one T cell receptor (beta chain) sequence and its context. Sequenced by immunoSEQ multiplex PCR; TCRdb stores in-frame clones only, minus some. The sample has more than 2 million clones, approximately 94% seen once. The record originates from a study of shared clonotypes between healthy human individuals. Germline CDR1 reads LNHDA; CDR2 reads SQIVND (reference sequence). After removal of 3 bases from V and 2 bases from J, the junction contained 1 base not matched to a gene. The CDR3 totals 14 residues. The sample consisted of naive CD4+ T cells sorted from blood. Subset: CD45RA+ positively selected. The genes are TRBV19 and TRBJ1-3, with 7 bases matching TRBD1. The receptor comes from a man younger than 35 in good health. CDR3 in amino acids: CASSMGQTGNTIYF. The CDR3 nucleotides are TGTGCCAGTAGTATGGGACAGACTGGAAACACCATATATTTT.